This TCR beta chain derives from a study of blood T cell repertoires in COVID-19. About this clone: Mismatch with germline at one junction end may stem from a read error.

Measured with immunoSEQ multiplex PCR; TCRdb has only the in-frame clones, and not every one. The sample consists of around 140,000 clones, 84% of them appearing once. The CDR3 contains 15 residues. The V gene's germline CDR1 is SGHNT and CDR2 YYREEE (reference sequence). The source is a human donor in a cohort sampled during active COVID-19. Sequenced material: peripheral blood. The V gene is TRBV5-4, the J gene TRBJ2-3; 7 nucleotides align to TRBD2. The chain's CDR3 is CASSPGLGATATQYF. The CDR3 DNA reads TGTGCCAGCAGCCCTGGACTAGGGGCCACAGCTACGCAGTATTTT.